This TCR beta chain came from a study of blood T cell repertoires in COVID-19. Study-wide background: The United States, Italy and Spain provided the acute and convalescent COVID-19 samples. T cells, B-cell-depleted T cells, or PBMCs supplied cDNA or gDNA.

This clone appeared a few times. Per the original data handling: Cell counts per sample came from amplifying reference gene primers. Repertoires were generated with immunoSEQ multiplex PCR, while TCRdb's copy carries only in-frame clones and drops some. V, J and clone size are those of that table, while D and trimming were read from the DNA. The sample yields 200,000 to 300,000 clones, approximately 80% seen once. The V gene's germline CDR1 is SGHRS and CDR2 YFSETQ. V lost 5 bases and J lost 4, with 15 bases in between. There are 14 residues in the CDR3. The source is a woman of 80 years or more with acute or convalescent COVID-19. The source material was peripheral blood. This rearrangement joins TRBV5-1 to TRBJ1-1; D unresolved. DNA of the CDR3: TGCGCCAGCAGTAGCGACCACGGAGGCACTGAAGCTTTCTTT. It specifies CASSSDHGGTEAFF.